A selection of T cell receptor beta chains follows, all from one sample in a study of blood T cell repertoires in COVID-19. Here immunoSEQ multiplex PCR was the method, and the copy in TCRdb shows in-frame clones only, minus some. The data contain 89,000 or so clones, around 85% of them singletons. Input material: peripheral blood. These receptors all come from a man older than 75 with acute or convalescent COVID-19. CDR3s include the opening cysteine and the closing phenylalanine or tryptophan.

v_call	j_call	cdr3_aa
TRBV5-6	TRBJ1-2	CASSTGGNYGYTF
TRBV19	TRBJ2-7	CASSTTLQERDEQYF
TRBV19	TRBJ1-1	CASTIGGTGGNTEAFF
TRBV27	TRBJ2-5	CASSLKSWDTGTQYF
TRBV6-2/TRBV6-3	TRBJ2-1	CASSYYAGLAEKGNYNEQFF
TRBV3-1/TRBV3-2	TRBJ2-1	CASSQDREGSNEQFF
TRBV7-8	TRBJ2-5	CASSQSRDSTSGRETQYF
TRBV7-6	TRBJ1-5	CASSQGATDSNQPQHF
TRBV7-8	TRBJ1-1	CASSLGAMWTEAFF
TRBV25-1	TRBJ2-1	CASSVAGELSNEQFF
TRBV4-3	TRBJ1-2	CASSQDRGSRGYTF
TRBV15	TRBJ1-4	CATSRDRVESEKLFF
TRBV12-3/TRBV12-4	TRBJ1-1	CASSGDRRTEAFF
TRBV14	TRBJ2-7	CASSKKKPGTSGRASADEQYF
TRBV30	TRBJ1-2	CAWSVMARGHDGYTF
TRBV7-2	TRBJ1-3	CASSPDGSSGNTIYF
TRBV5-6	TRBJ2-3	CASSFRFSTDTQYF
TRBV5-8	TRBJ2-1	CASQSGAVLGEQFF
TRBV12-3/TRBV12-4	TRBJ2-1	CASSLLLGHEQFF
TRBV28	TRBJ1-5	CASVTGGSNQPQHF
TRBV21-1	TRBJ1-1	CASSRGQLNTEAFF
TRBV3-1/TRBV3-2	TRBJ1-5	CASSQGSDNQPQHF
TRBV5-6	TRBJ2-7	CASSLGAGAGYEQYF
TRBV30	TRBJ1-4	CAWSVSVPGTGVNEKLFF
TRBV2	TRBJ2-5	CASRPGQYQETQYF
TRBV24-1	TRBJ2-1	CATSDLGGTSYNEQFF
TRBV4-3	TRBJ2-7	CASSQEASWSSYEQYF
TRBV28	TRBJ1-4	CASSTTGGWEKLFF
TRBV5-8	TRBJ2-7	CASSWRGSADRGTEQYF
TRBV4-1	TRBJ2-3	CASSQDRGTSDTQYF
TRBV30	TRBJ2-1	CAWSVPGVAGDNEQFF
TRBV28	TRBJ1-3	CASSLHGGGGNTIYF
TRBV3-1/TRBV3-2	TRBJ2-5	CASSQGLGAQETQYF
TRBV6-2/TRBV6-3	TRBJ1-2	CASSYSQGNYGYTF
TRBV30	TRBJ2-7	CAQRTSGYEQYF
TRBV19	TRBJ2-5	CASSIGQGAGETQYF
TRBV7-2	TRBJ2-2	CASLGGRALMGGELFF
TRBV29-1	TRBJ2-7	CSVGQGFLEQYF
TRBV15	TRBJ2-2	CATSRDAGGTGELFF
TRBV14	TRBJ2-1	CASSHRDRGPSNEQFF
TRBV18	TRBJ1-5	CASSPQVGGGNQPQHF
TRBV6-1	TRBJ2-7	CASSDGRRISYEQYF
TRBV6-7	TRBJ2-3	CASSLPTSGHTDTQYF
TRBV5-8	TRBJ2-5	CASSLSGTVKETQYF
TRBV30	TRBJ2-5	CAWSATSQYF
TRBV5-1	TRBJ2-1	CASSLDGRVSSYNEQFF
TRBV28	TRBJ1-1	CASKEMNTEAFF
TRBV6-5	TRBJ2-2	CASHRREVGTGELFF
TRBV30	TRBJ2-3	CAWTWMGGSTDTQYF
TRBV24-1	TRBJ2-7	CATSEQGYEQYF
TRBV27	TRBJ2-6	CASSLSRGLGSGANVLTF